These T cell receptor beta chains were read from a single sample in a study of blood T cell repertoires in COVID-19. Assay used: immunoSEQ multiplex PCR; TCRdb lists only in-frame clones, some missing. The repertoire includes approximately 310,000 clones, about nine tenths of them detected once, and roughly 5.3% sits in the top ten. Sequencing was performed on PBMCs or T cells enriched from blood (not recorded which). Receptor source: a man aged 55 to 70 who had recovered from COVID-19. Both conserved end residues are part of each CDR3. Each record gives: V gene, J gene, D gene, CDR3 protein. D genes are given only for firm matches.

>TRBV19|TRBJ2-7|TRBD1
CASRGQGSYEQYF
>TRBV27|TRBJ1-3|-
CASIGGAHGNTIYF
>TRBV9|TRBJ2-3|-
CASSVGDSSSWRQYF
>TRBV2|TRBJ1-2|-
CASSGQVYGYTF
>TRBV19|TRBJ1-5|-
CASSMRDTFFQSTQHF
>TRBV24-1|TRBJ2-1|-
CATSDLTASSYNEQFF
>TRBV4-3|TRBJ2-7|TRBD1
CASSQDKEQGASYEQYF
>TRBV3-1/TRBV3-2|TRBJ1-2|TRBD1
CASSQWDSAYGYTF
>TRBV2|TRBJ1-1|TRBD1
CASSETTGAEAFF
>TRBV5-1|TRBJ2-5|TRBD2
CASRRGDGETQYF
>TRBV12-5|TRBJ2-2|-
CASGIEELAGELFF
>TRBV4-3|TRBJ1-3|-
CASSQDFSYSGNTIYF
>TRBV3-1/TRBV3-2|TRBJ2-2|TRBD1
CASSTGGNTGELFF
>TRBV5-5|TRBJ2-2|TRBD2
CASSPRDRGLAGNTGELFF
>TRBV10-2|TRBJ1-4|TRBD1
CASSVRDRGQSNEKLFF
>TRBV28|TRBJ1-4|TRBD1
CASSRQGYEKLFF
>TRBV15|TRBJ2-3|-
CATSRGRQDTDTQYF
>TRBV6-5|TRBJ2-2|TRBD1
CATGTGRYTGELFF
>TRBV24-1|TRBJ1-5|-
CATRGTGESGSISQPQHF
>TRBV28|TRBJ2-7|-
CASSWYRDTYEQYF
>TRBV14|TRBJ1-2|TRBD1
CASSQTWTGLYGYTF
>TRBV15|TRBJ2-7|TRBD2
CATSRNPSGSYEQYF
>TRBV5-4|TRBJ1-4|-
CASSLYKGANEKLFF
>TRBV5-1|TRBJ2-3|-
CASSFVPADTQYF
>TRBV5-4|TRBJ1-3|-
CASSTVGWPRSGNTIYF
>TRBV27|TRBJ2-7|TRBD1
CASNPKTTGGENEQYF
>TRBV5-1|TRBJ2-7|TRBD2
CASRGLAGMSEQYF
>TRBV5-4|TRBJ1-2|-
CASSASGGGYGYTF
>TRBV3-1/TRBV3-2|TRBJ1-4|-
CASSPRGDYLGEKLFF
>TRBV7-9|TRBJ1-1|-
CASSRGQIEAFF
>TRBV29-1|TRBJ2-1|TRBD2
CSVVLPRESSYNEQFF
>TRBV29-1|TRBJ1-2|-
CSVLQSLNYGYTF
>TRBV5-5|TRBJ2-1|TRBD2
CASSLSRTSGSGNEQFF
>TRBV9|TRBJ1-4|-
CASSLQGITNEKLFF
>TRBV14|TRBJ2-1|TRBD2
CASSQGSGASYNEQFF
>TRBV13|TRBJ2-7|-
CASSTRVAAISYEQYF
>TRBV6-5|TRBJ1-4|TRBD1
CASGNTGGYEKLFF
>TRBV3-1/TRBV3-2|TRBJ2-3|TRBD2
CASSQAGGPTDTQYF
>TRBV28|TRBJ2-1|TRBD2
CASSPRTSGRKNEQFF
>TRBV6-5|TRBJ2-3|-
CASSPQLSADTQYF
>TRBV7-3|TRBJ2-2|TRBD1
CASSPGQGGFGYTGELFF
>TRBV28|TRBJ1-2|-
CASSLTRGGFGYTF
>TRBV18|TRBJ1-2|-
CASSQSGNYGYTF
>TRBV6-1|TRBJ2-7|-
CASSEPLAGTYEQYF
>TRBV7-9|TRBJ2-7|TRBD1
CASSLAVTGTREQYF
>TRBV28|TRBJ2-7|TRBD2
CASRILAGGREQYF
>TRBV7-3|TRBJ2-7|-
CASSLSSVQGSEQYF
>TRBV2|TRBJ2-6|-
CASSEFALQYSGANVLTF
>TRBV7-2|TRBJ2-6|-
CASSLQGGGANVLTF
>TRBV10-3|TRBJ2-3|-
CAISEKQGSTDTQYF
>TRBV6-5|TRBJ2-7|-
CASKMGQLYEQYF
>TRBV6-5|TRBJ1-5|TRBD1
CASSHYDRDNQPQHF
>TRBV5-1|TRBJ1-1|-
CASRPDSWNTEAFF